This entry lists 12 T cell receptor beta chains sequenced from one sample in a study of cytomegalovirus exposure and HLA in healthy donors. The PCR had 60 Vbeta and 13 Jbeta primers. Libraries were prepared by immunoSEQ multiplex PCR; TCRdb keeps only in-frame clonotypes and omits some of them. The sample includes some 110,000 clones, roughly 80% seen only once; the top ten take about a fifth. The specimen was PBMCs. These receptors were obtained from a man younger than 40 in good health and CMV-seropositive.

The V call is TRBV18, the J call TRBJ2-5, with TRBD2 matching over 7 bases. Looked up from germline, CDR1 is KGHSH and CDR2 is LQKENI. The ends lost 3 bases at V and 3 bases at J; junction bases unmatched: 7. The CDR3 has 15 residues. CDR3: CASSPSGTMKETQYF. As DNA, the CDR3 is TGTGCCAGCTCACCCTCCGGGACTATGAAAGAGACCCAGTACTTC.

The chain uses TRBV5-4 and TRBJ2-1; D is possibly TRBD2 (6 bases). The CDR3 extends over 15 amino acids. CDR1 is SGHNT and CDR2 is YYREEE in the germline V gene (reference sequence). V dropped 0 bases and J dropped 6 bases, with 13 bases sitting between them. The CDR3 nucleotides are TGTGCCAGCAGCTTGGCCGGTAGCGGAAGCAATGAGCAGTTCTTC. Amino acid sequence: CASSLAGSGSNEQFF.

The chain carries TRBV7-9 and TRBJ1-1, with D maybe TRBD1 (6 bases). Trimming pared 5 bases from V and 1 base from J, leaving 8 bases between. The CDR3 is made up of 13 amino acids. Germline lookup yields CDR1 SEHNR and CDR2 FQNEAQ (reference sequence). The CDR3 coding sequence is TGTGCCAGCAGCCGGACAGCGAACACTGAAGCTTTCTTT. Amino acid sequence: CASSRTANTEAFF. Full variable domain (rest looked up from reference TRBV7-9 and TRBJ1-1): DTGVSQNPRHKITKRGQNVTFRCDPISEHNRLYWYRQTLGQGPEFLTYFQNEAQLEKSRLLSDRFSAERPKGSFSTLEIQRTEQGDSAMYLCASSRTANTEAFFGQGTRLTVV.

The gene calls are TRBV6-1 and TRBJ2-7, with D tentatively TRBD2 (7 bases). V lost 4 bases and J lost 5, with 15 bases in between. Germline V gene lookup returns CDR1 MNHNS and CDR2 SASEGT. The CDR3 is 14 residues long. This CDR3 reads CASSGRGAPDEQYV. The CDR3 bases are TGTGCCAGCAGTGGACGGGGGGCTCCGGACGAGCAGTACGTC.

The CDR3 sequence is CASSLQGYSNQPQHF. DNA for the CDR3: TGTGCCAGCAGCTTACAGGGTTATAGCAATCAGCCCCAGCATTTT. The J gene is TRBJ1-5, the V gene TRBV4-2; D perhaps matches TRBD1 (6 bases). V lost 5 bases and J lost 0, with 11 bases in between. Germline V gene lookup returns CDR1 LGHNA and CDR2 YNFKEQ. The CDR3 loop spans 15 amino acids.

V is TRBV11-2 and J is TRBJ2-7, with 7 nucleotides matching TRBD1. Germline trimming cut 2 bases from V and 2 bases from J; bases unmatched to any gene: 6. CDR3 length: 15 residues. Germline CDR1 reads SGHAT; CDR2 reads FQNNGV. In DNA, the CDR3 is TGTGCCAGCAGCTTAAGACCCGGGACAGCCTACGAGCAGTACTTC. Protein product: CASSLRPGTAYEQYF.

The V and J genes are TRBV5-1 and TRBJ2-1, with TRBD2 matching 9 bases. Germline loops: CDR1 SGHRS, CDR2 YFSETQ. V was pared by 0 bases and J by 15 bases, with 10 bases of the junction left unmatched. The CDR3 runs 14 residues. The DNA of the CDR3 is TGCGCCAGCAGCTTGGAGGGCTTAGCGGGAGTGGGGTTCTTC. The encoded protein is CASSLEGLAGVGFF.

In DNA, the CDR3 is TGTGCCAGCAGTACCCCCGGACAGGGATCTGCAACTAATGAAAAACTGTTTTTT. This codes for CASSTPGQGSATNEKLFF. This chain links TRBV28 with TRBJ1-4; 8 bases map to TRBD1. The V gene's germline CDR1 is MDHEN and CDR2 SYDVKM. With 5 bases clipped from V and 0 bases from J, the junction kept 11 bases outside the gene matches. The length of the CDR3 is 18 residues. The full variable domain, in which reference TRBV28 and TRBJ1-4 provide the parts outside the CDR3, is DVKVTQSSRYLVKRTGEKVFLECVQDMDHENMFWYRQDPGLGLRLIYFSYDVKMKEKGDIPEGYSVSREKKERFSLILESASTNQTSMYLCASSTPGQGSATNEKLFFGSGTQLSVL.

V gene TRBV7-2 combines with J gene TRBJ2-1; the D gene is possibly TRBD1 (5 bases). This CDR3 is built from 14 residues. Germline CDR1 and CDR2: SGHTA and FQGNSA. V was pared by 2 bases and J by 6 bases, with 11 bases between. CDR3 sequence (DNA): TGTGCCAGCAGCTTAACGTTGGGGCCCAATGAGCAGTTCTTC. Its protein is CASSLTLGPNEQFF.

V and J are TRBV4-1 and TRBJ1-2; possible D gene TRBD1, 5 bases. This CDR3 contains 15 residues. The V end lost 4 bases, the J end lost 4 bases, and 16 bases lay between the germline ends. Germline V gene data show CDR1 as MGHRA and CDR2 as YSYEKL. The CDR3 DNA reads TGCGCCAGCAGCCTTCCTGGGGCATTAATCTATGGCTACACCTTC. As protein: CASSLPGALIYGYTF.

This chain uses TRBV29-1 with TRBJ2-2, with D possibly matching TRBD1 (6 bases). The CDR3 spans 13 residues. V shed 4 bases and J shed 5 bases, with 11 bases lying between them. The germline V gene encodes CDR1 SQVTM and CDR2 ANQGSEA. DNA for the CDR3: TGCAGCGTTGGGGGGCTAGGTACCGGGGAGCTGTTTTTT. It is translated as CSVGGLGTGELFF.

V is TRBV7-2 and J is TRBJ2-2, with TRBD2 matching over 9 bases. Germline V gene sequence: CDR1 SGHTA, CDR2 FQGNSA. With V trimmed by 2 bases and J by 6 bases, 4 bases remained unmatched. The CDR3 is made up of 15 amino acids. The CDR3, as DNA: TGTGCCAGCAGCTTACTAGCGGGGTTGGCCGGGGAGCTGTTTTTT. Translated: CASSLLAGLAGELFF. The full variable domain, its missing parts supplied by reference TRBV7-2 and TRBJ2-2, is GAGVSQSPSNKVTEKGKDVELRCDPISGHTALYWYRQSLGQGLEFLIYFQGNSAPDKSGLPSDRFSAERTGGSVSTLTIQRTQQEDSAVYLCASSLLAGLAGELFFGEGSRLTVL.